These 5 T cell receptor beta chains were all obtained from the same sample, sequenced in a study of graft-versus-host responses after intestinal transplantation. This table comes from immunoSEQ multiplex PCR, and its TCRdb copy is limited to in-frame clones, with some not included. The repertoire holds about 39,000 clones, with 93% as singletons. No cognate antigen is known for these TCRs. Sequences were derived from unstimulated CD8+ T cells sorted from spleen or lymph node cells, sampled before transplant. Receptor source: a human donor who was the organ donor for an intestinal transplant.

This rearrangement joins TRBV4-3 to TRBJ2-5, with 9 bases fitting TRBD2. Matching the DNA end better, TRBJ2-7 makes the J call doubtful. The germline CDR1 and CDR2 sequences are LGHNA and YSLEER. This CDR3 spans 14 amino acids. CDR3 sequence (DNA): TGCGCCAGCAGCCAGGGCGGGAGGGCCTACGAGCAGTACTTC. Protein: CASSQGGRAYEQYF.

The chain's CDR3 is CASSPGTTGYEQYF. Here the CDR3 DNA reads TGTGCCAGCAGTCCCGGGACTACAGGATACGAGCAGTACTTC. The J gene is TRBJ2-7, the V gene TRBV28; 7 positions agree with TRBD2. Germline V gene data show CDR1 as MDHEN and CDR2 as SYDVKM. V dropped 5 bases and J dropped 4; count of bases not matched to a gene: 8. CDR3 length equals 14 residues.

CDR3 DNA: TGTGCCAGCAGCTTAGTGGGCGGGAGAGAGACCCAGTACTTC. Protein sequence: CASSLVGGRETQYF. The J gene is TRBJ2-5, the V gene TRBV11-2; 7 bases fit TRBD2. V dropped 1 base and J dropped 4; count of bases not matched to a gene: 3. The CDR3 is made up of 14 amino acids. Germline V gene lookup returns CDR1 SGHAT and CDR2 FQNNGV.

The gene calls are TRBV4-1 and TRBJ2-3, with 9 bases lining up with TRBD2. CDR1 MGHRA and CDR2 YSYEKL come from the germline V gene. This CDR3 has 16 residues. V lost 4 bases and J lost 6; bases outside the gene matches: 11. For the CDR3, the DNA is TGCGCCAGCAGCCTAATCGGGCTAGCGGGATCGGATACGCAGTATTTT. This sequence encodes CASSLIGLAGSDTQYF.

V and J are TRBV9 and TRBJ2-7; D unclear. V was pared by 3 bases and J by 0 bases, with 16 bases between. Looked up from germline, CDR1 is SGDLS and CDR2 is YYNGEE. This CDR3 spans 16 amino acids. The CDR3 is CASSAAEVADSYEQYF. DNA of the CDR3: TGTGCCAGCAGCGCCGCTGAAGTAGCCGACTCCTACGAGCAGTACTTC.